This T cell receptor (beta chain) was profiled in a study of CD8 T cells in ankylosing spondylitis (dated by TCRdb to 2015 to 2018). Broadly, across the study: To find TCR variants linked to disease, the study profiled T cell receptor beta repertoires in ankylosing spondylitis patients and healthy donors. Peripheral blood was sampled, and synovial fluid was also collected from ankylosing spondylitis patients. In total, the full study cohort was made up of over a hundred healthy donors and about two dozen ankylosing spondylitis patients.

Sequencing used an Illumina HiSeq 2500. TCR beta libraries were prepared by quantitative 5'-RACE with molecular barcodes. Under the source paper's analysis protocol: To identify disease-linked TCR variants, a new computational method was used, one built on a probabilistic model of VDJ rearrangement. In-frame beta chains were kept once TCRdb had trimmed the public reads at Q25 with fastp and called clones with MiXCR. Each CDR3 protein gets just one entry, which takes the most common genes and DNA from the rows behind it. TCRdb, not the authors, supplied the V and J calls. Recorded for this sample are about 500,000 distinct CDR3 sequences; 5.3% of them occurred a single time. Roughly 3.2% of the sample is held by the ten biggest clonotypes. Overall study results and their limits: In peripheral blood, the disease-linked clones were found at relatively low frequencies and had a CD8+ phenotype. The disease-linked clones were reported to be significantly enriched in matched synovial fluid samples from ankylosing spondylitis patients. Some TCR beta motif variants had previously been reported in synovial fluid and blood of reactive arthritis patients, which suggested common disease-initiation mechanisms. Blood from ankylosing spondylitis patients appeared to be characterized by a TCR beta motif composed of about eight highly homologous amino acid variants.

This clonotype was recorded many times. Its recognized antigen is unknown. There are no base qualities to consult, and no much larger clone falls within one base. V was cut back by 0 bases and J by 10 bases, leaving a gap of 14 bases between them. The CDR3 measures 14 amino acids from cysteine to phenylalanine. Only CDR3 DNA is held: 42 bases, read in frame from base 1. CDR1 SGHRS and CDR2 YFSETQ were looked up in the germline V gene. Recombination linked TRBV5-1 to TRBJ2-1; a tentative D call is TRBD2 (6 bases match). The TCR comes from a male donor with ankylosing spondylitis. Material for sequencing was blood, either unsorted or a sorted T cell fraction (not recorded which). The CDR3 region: CASSLGPGGPEQFF. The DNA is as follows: TGCGCCAGCAGCTTGGGCCCCGGGGGTCCCGAGCAGTTCTTC.